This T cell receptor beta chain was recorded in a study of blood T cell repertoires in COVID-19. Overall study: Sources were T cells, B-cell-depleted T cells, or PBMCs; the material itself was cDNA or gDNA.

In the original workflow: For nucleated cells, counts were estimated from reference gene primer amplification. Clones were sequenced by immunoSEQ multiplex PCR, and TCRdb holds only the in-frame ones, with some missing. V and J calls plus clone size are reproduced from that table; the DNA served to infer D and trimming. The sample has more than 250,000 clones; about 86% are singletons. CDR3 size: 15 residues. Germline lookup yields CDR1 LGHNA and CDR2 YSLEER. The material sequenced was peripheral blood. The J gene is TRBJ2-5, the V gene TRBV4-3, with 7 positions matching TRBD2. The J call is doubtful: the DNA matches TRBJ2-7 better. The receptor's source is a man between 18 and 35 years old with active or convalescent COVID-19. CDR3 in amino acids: CASSQDRASGYEQYF. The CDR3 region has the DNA TGCGCCAGCAGCCAAGATCGGGCTAGCGGCTACGAGCAGTACTTC.